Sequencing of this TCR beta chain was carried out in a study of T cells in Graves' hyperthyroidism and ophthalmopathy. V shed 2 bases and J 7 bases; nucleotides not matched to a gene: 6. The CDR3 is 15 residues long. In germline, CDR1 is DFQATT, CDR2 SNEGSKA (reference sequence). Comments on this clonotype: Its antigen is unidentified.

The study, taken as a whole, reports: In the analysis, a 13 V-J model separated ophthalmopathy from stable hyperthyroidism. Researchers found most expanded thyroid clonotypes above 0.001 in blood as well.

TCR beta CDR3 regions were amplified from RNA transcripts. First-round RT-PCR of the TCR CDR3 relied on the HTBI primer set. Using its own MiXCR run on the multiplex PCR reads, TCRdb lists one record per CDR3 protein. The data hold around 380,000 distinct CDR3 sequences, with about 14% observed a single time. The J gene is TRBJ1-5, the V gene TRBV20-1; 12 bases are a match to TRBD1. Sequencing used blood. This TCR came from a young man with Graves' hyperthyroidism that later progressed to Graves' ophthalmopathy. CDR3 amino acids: CSARPGTGGGQPQHF. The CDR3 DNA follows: TGCAGTGCTAGACCCGGGACAGGGGGCGGGCAGCCCCAGCATTTT.